The rows below give T cell receptor beta chains drawn from one sample of a study of T-cell memory formation after mild COVID-19. TCRdb redid the calling of the 5' RACE reads with MiXCR, one entry per CDR3 protein. The table shows 470,000 or so distinct CDR3 sequences, with 15% to 20% occurring only once. Material for sequencing was PBMCs or a T cell subset sorted from them (not recorded which). All receptors derive from an adult woman who had mild COVID-19 (a few samples of this study predate the infection). Cell type and time point are not known. Both conserved end residues are part of each CDR3. D genes are given only for firm matches. The listing skips clone size in some rows; elsewhere it reads once, few, many or a size class.

v_call	j_call	clone_size	d_call	cdr3_nt	cdr3_aa
TRBV6-4	TRBJ1-2	.	TRBD1	TGTGCCAGCAGTGCCTCGGGGACAGGACCGTATGGCTACACCTTC	CASSASGTGPYGYTF
TRBV6-5	TRBJ2-7	many	.	TGTGCCAGCAGTTACTTAAGGTCAAAATACGAGCAGTACTTC	CASSYLRSKYEQYF
TRBV20-1	TRBJ1-1	.	.	TGCAGTGCTAGATTCCGAAGCGGCACTGAAGCTTTCTTT	CSARFRSGTEAFF
TRBV20-1	TRBJ2-3	.	.	TGCAGTGCTAGAGCTGGTGGGGGCGGCACAGATACGCAGTATTTT	CSARAGGGGTDTQYF
TRBV29-1	TRBJ1-2	.	.	TGCAGCGTTGATGCCGGGGCCTATGGCTACACCTTC	CSVDAGAYGYTF
TRBV30	TRBJ2-2	few	.	TGTGCCTGGAGTCGGGAACTGGCTGCGAACACCGGGGAGCTGTTTTTT	CAWSRELAANTGELFF
TRBV10-3	TRBJ1-1	few	.	TGTGCCATCAGTGAAGAAGGGAACACTGAAGCTTTCTTT	CAISEEGNTEAFF
TRBV5-1	TRBJ2-2	.	.	TGCGCCAGCATTGAGGAGACGAACACCGGGGAGCTGTTTTTT	CASIEETNTGELFF
TRBV27	TRBJ1-5	once	.	TGTGCCAGCAGTCCCTGGGCCAGTAATCAGCCCCAGCATTTT	CASSPWASNQPQHF
TRBV7-2	TRBJ2-4	few	.	TGTGCCAGCAGCTCCACAGGACTCGGAGCCAAAAACATTCAGTACTTC	CASSSTGLGAKNIQYF
TRBV29-1	TRBJ2-4	few	TRBD1	TGCAGCGCAACATGGACAGGGGGAAACATTCAGTACTTC	CSATWTGGNIQYF
TRBV7-9	TRBJ2-3	few	.	TGTGCCAGCAGTTTTGGGGGGTCCGTTGCAGATACGCAGTATTTT	CASSFGGSVADTQYF
TRBV12-3/TRBV12-4	TRBJ2-1	.	.	TGTGCCAGCAGTTTAGCGGGGGAAAAGTACAATGAGCAGTTCTTC	CASSLAGEKYNEQFF
TRBV6-5	TRBJ2-1	.	TRBD2	TGTGCCAGCAGACCCCCGGGACTAGACGCTGAGCAGTTCTTC	CASRPPGLDAEQFF
TRBV7-9	TRBJ2-1	few	TRBD1	TGTGCCAGCAGCTTAGAGGGGGCCTCCTACAATGAGCAGTTCTTC	CASSLEGASYNEQFF